The T cell receptor (beta chain) under discussion was sequenced for a study of cytomegalovirus exposure and HLA in healthy donors. Regarding the study as a whole: Accurate prediction of HLA-A and HLA-B alleles (for most subjects) was reportedly achieved from TCR beta sequences. For most TCR beta V segments, an earlier analysis put the productive rate at about 90% or about 30% of the time. Across all donors, roughly uniform sequencing depth was an assumption of the presence/absence analyses. TCR beta sequences numbering under 20,000 were associated with HLA alleles at 0.05 false discovery rate in a later analysis.

For this clone: The antigen remains unidentified.

The PCR ran on 60 Vbeta and 13 Jbeta primers. Repertoires were generated with immunoSEQ multiplex PCR, while TCRdb's copy carries only in-frame clones and drops some. The sample has 100,000 to 140,000 clones, around 73% seen once. The TCR was taken from a young man in good health and CMV-seronegative. The sequencing sample was made of PBMCs.

The DNA of the CDR3 is TGTGCCAGCAGTGAATATATACAGGGAAACGAGCAGTACTTC. Protein sequence: CASSEYIQGNEQYF. This chain connects TRBV25-1 to TRBJ2-5; D perhaps matches TRBD1 (6 bases). The DNA matches TRBJ2-7 better at its end, which makes the J call doubtful. From germline, CDR1 is MGHDK and CDR2 SYGVNS. The CDR3 sequence is 14 residues long.